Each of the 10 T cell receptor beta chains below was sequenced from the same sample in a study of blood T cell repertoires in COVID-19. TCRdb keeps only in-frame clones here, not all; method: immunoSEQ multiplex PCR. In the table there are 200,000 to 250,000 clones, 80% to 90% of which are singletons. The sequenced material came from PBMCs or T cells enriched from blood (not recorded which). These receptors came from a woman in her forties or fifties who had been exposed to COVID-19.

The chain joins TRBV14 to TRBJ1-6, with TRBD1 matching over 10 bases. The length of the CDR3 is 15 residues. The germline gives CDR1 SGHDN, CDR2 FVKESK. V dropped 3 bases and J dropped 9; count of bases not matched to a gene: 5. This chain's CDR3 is CASSQGQGRRSPLHF. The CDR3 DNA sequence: TGTGCCAGCAGCCAGGGACAGGGGAGACGTTCACCCCTCCACTTT.

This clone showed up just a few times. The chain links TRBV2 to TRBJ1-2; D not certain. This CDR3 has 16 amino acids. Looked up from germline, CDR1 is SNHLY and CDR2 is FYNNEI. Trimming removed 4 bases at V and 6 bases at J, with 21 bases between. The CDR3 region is CASSAPDFFLLDGYTF. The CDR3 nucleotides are TGTGCCAGCAGTGCTCCGGACTTCTTTTTGTTGGATGGCTACACCTTC.

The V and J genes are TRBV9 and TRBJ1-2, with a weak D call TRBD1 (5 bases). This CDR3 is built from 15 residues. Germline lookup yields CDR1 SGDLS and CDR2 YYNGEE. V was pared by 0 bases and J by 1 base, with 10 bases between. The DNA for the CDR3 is TGTGCCAGCAGCGTAGATGGGCAGGGTAACTATGGCTACACCTTC. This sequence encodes CASSVDGQGNYGYTF.

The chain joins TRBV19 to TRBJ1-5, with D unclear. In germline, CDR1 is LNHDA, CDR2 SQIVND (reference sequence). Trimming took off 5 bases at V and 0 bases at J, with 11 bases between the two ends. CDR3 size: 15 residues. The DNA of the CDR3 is TGTGCCAGTAGTTCAACAGCTTATAGCAATCAGCCCCAGCATTTT. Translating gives CASSSTAYSNQPQHF.

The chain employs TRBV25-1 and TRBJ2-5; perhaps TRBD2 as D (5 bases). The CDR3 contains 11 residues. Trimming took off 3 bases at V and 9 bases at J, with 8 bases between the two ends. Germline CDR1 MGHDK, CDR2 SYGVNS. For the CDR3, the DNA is TGTGCCAGCAGTGAGGGAGCGTCCCAGTACTTC. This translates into CASSEGASQYF. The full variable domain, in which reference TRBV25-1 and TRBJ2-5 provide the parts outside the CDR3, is EADIYQTPRYLVIGTGKKITLECSQTMGHDKMYWYQQDPGMELHLIHYSYGVNSTEKGDLSSESTVSRIRTEHFPLTLESARPSHTSQYLCASSEGASQYFGPGTRLLVL.

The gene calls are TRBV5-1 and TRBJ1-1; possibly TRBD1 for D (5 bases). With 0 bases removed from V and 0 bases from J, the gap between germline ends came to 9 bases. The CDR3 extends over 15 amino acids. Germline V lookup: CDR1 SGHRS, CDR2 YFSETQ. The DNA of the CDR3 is TGCGCCAGCAGCTTGGGACAGCTTATGAACACTGAAGCTTTCTTT. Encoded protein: CASSLGQLMNTEAFF.

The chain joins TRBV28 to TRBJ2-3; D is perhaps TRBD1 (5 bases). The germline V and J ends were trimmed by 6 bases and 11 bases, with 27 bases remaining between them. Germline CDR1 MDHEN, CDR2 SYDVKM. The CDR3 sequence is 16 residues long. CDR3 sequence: CASSPDLTDRYGEQYF. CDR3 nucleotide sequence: TGTGCCAGCAGCCCGGACCTCACAGACAGATATGGTGAGCAGTATTTT.

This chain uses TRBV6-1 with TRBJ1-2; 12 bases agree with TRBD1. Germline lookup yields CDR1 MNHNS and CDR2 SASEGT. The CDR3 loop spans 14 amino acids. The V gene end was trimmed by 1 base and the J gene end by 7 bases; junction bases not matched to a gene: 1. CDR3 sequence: CASSEVGQGAGYTF. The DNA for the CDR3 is TGTGCCAGCAGTGAAGTGGGACAGGGGGCTGGCTACACCTTC.

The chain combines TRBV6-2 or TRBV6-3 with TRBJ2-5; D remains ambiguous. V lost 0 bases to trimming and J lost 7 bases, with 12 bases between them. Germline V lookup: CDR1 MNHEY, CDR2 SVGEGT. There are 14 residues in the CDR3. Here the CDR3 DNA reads TGTGCCAGCAGTTACTCCCTAAACCCGGGGACCCAGTACTTC. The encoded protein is CASSYSLNPGTQYF.

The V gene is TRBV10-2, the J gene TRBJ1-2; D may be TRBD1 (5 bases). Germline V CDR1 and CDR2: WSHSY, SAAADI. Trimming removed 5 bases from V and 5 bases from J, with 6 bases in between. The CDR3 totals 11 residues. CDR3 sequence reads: CASSSGYGYTF. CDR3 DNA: TGCGCCAGCAGTTCAGGGTATGGCTACACCTTC.